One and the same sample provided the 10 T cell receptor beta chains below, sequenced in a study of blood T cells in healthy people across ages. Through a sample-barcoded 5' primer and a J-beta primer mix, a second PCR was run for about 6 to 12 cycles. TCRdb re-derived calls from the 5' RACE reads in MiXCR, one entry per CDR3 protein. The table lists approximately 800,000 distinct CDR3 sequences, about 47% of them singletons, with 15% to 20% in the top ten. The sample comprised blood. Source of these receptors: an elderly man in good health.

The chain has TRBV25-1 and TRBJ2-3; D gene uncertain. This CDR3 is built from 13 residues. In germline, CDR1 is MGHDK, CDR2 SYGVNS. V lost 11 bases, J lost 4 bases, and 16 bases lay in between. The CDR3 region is CALEALKSDTQYF. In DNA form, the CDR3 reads TGTGCCCTCGAGGCCCTTAAGTCAGATACGCAGTATTTT.

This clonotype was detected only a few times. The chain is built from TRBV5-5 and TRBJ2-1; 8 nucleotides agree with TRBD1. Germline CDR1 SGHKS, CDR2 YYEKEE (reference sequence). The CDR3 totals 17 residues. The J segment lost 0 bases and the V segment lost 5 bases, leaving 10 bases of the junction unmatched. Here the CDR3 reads CASSISQGAYSYNEQFF. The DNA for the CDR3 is TGTGCCAGCAGTATTTCTCAGGGGGCATACTCCTACAATGAGCAGTTCTTC.

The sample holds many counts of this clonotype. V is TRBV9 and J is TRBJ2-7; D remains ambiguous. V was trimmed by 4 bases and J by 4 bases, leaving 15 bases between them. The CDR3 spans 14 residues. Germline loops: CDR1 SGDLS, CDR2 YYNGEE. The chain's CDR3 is CASSPGSRRYEQYF. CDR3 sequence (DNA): TGTGCCAGCAGCCCCGGGTCTCGGAGATACGAGCAGTACTTC. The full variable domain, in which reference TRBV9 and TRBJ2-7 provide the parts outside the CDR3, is DSGVTQTPKHLITATGQRVTLRCSPRSGDLSVYWYQQSLDQGLQFLIQYYNGEERAKGNILERFSAQQFPDLHSELNLSSLELGDSALYFCASSPGSRRYEQYFGPGTRLTVT.

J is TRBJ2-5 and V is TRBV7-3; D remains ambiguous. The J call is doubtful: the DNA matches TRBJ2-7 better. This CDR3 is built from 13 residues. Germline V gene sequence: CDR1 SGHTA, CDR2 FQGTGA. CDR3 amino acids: CASSLTTRNEQYF. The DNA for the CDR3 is TGTGCCAGCAGCTTAACTACGAGGAACGAGCAGTACTTC.

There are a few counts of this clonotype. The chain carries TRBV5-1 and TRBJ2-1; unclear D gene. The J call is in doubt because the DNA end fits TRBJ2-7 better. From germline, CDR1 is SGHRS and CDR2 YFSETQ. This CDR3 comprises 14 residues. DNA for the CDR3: TGCGCCAGCAGCTTGGAGGACGCCTACAATGAGCAGTACTTC. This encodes CASSLEDAYNEQYF.

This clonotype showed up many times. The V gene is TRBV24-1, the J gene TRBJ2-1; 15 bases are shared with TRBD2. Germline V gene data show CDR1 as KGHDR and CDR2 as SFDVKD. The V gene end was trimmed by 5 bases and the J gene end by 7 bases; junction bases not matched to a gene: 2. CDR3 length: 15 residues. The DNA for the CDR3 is TGTGCCACCAGTGGCGGGACTAGCGGGAGGAATGAGCAGTTCTTC. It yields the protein CATSGGTSGRNEQFF.

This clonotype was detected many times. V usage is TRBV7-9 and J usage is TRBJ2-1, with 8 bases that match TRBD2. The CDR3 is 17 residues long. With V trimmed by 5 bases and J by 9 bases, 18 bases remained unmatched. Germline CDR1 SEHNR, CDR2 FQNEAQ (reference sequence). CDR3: CASSPNPGLAGGGEQFF. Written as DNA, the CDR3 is TGTGCCAGCAGCCCAAACCCCGGACTAGCTGGGGGGGGTGAGCAGTTCTTC.

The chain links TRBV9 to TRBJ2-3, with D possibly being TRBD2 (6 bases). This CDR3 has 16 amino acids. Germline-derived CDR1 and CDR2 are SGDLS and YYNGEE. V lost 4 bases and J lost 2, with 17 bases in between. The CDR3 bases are TGTGCCAGCAGCCTCCGCACCGGGGAGGACACAGATACGCAGTATTTT. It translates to CASSLRTGEDTDTQYF.

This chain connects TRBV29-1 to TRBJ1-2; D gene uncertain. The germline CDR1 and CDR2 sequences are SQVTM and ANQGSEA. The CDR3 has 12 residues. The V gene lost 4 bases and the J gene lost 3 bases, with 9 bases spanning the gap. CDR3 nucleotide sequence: TGCAGCGTTGGGCAGTACGACTATGGCTACACCTTC. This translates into CSVGQYDYGYTF.

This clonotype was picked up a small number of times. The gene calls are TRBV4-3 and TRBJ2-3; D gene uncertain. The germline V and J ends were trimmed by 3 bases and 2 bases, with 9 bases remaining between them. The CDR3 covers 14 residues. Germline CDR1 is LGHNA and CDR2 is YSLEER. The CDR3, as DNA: TGCGCCAGCAGCCAGGATCTAGTCACAGATACGCAGTATTTT. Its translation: CASSQDLVTDTQYF.